These 26 T cell receptor beta chains were sequenced from one sample in a study of cytomegalovirus exposure and HLA in healthy donors. PCR amplification relied on 60 Vbeta primers (plus 13 Jbeta primers). The repertoire was sequenced with immunoSEQ multiplex PCR; TCRdb's copy has only in-frame clones and lacks some. The sample lists hundreds of thousands of clones; about 75% were seen once. The specimen was PBMCs. These receptors were collected from a female donor in good health and CMV-seronegative.

This clone was counted only a few times. The chain recombines TRBV5-1 with TRBJ2-7, with TRBD2 identical over 7 bases. CDR3 length equals 13 residues. V lost 4 bases, J lost 2 bases, and 3 bases stayed unmatched. Germline loops: CDR1 SGHRS, CDR2 YFSETQ. As DNA, the CDR3 is TGCGCCAGCAGCGTCGGGAGGACCTACGAGCAGTACTTC. Translation gives CASSVGRTYEQYF. The whole variable domain, remainder taken from reference TRBV5-1 and TRBJ2-7, is KAGVTQTPRYLIKTRGQQVTLSCSPISGHRSVSWYQQTPGQGLQFLFEYFSETQRNKGNFPGRFSGRQFSNSRSEMNVSTLELGDSALYLCASSVGRTYEQYFGPGTRLTVT.

This sequence joins TRBV4-2 and TRBJ2-1; TRBD2 agrees at 7 bases. Germline loops: CDR1 LGHNA, CDR2 YNFKEQ. After removal of 0 bases from V and 9 bases from J, the junction contained 8 bases not matched to a gene. This CDR3 region has 15 residues. The CDR3 DNA is TGTGCCAGCAGCCAAGAAACTAGCGTGCCGGGTGAGCAGTTCTTC. Amino acid sequence: CASSQETSVPGEQFF.

This clone was counted a few times. The rearrangement uses TRBV28 and TRBJ2-7; tentatively, D is TRBD1 (6 bases). Looked up from germline, CDR1 is MDHEN and CDR2 is SYDVKM. Trimming cost V 8 bases and J 2 bases, with 13 bases left between them. The CDR3 contains 13 residues. CDR3 loop: CASAGTFTYEQYF. In nucleotides, the CDR3 is TGTGCCAGCGCCGGGACATTTACCTACGAGCAGTACTTC.

A single count supports this clone. The chain joins TRBV11-3 to TRBJ2-5, with D perhaps TRBD2 (6 bases). CDR3 length: 15 residues. CDR1 is SGHNT and CDR2 is YENEEA in the germline V gene. Trimming left V 5 bases short and J 0 bases short, with 13 bases between. The CDR3 reads CASSLGRTNQETQYF. The DNA for the CDR3 is TGTGCCAGCAGCCTAGGACGGACTAACCAAGAGACCCAGTACTTC.

As DNA, the CDR3 is TGTGCCAGCAGCTTAGATAGATCGGGGAACACTGAAGCTTTCTTT. Translation: CASSLDRSGNTEAFF. The chain links TRBV11-3 to TRBJ1-1; D is unclear. Trimming pared 0 bases from V and 1 base from J, leaving 9 bases between. This CDR3 has 15 amino acids. CDR1 and CDR2 from the germline V gene are SGHNT and YENEEA.

V gene TRBV7-9 combines with J gene TRBJ1-1; possibly TRBD1 for D (5 bases). The germline V and J ends were trimmed by 5 bases and 2 bases, with 12 bases remaining between them. Germline CDR1 is SEHNR and CDR2 is FQNEAQ (reference sequence). The CDR3 runs 14 residues. The chain's CDR3 is CASSGAITNTEAFF. The CDR3 coding sequence is TGTGCCAGCAGCGGGGCCATAACCAACACTGAAGCTTTCTTT. The full variable domain, in which reference TRBV7-9 and TRBJ1-1 provide the parts outside the CDR3, is DTGVSQNPRHKITKRGQNVTFRCDPISEHNRLYWYRQTLGQGPEFLTYFQNEAQLEKSRLLSDRFSAERPKGSFSTLEIQRTEQGDSAMYLCASSGAITNTEAFFGQGTRLTVV.

This clone was counted a few times. V gene TRBV5-1 combines with J gene TRBJ2-4; D might be TRBD2 (5 bases). There are 15 residues in the CDR3. The V end lost 4 bases, the J end lost 6 bases, and 17 bases lay between the germline ends. Germline loops: CDR1 SGHRS, CDR2 YFSETQ. The chain's CDR3 is CASSNGEGWRNIQYF. In DNA, the CDR3 is TGCGCCAGCAGCAACGGCGAGGGCTGGCGAAACATTCAGTACTTC.

CDR3 DNA: TGTGCCAGCAGTCTCCCCCGGACAGCGAGCAATCAGCCCCAGCATTTT. Translation: CASSLPRTASNQPQHF. The chain combines TRBV28 with TRBJ1-5; D is possibly TRBD1 (6 bases). The CDR3 consists of 16 residues. In germline, CDR1 is MDHEN, CDR2 SYDVKM. V shed 5 bases and J shed 1 base, with 15 bases lying between them. Supplemented by reference TRBV28 and TRBJ1-5, the full variable domain reads DVKVTQSSRYLVKRTGEKVFLECVQDMDHENMFWYRQDPGLGLRLIYFSYDVKMKEKGDIPEGYSVSREKKERFSLILESASTNQTSMYLCASSLPRTASNQPQHFGDGTRLSIL.

The chain uses TRBV6-6 and TRBJ1-5; 7 bases align to TRBD1. The germline V gene encodes CDR1 MNHNY and CDR2 SVGAGI (reference sequence). The CDR3 is 14 amino acids. The trim removed 5 bases at V and 1 base at J, leaving 2 bases unmatched. CDR3 bases: TGTGCCAGCAGTCGACAGGGAAGCAATCAGCCCCAGCATTTT. Translating gives CASSRQGSNQPQHF.

The J gene is TRBJ1-1, the V gene TRBV7-9; the D gene is possibly TRBD1 (6 bases). From germline, CDR1 is SEHNR and CDR2 FQNEAQ (reference sequence). V lost 5 bases and J lost 0, with 25 bases in between. This CDR3 contains 19 residues. As DNA, the CDR3 is TGTGCCAGCAGCCGAAGGTCGGGGTACCGACAGGCGATGAACACTGAAGCTTTCTTT. It codes for CASSRRSGYRQAMNTEAFF.

The chain recombines TRBV30 with TRBJ1-2; D might be TRBD1 (6 bases). Looked up from germline, CDR1 is GTSNPN and CDR2 is SVGIG (reference sequence). V dropped 5 bases and J dropped 4 bases, with 17 bases sitting between them. The CDR3 sequence is 14 residues long. The CDR3 DNA follows: TGTGCCTGGGCTGATCCGGGACACGTCTATGGCTACACCTTC. Translation: CAWADPGHVYGYTF.

This chain uses TRBV28 with TRBJ2-7; weak D call: TRBD2 (6 bases). Germline CDR1 reads MDHEN; CDR2 reads SYDVKM. Trimming removed 11 bases from V and 2 bases from J, with 16 bases in between. CDR3 size: 13 residues. The CDR3 here is CAGGASGAYEQYF. CDR3 nucleotides: TGTGCCGGCGGGGCGAGCGGCGCCTACGAGCAGTACTTC.

This clone was picked up a small number of times. This rearrangement joins TRBV7-2 to TRBJ2-5; maybe TRBD1 (6 bases). CDR3 size: 15 residues. Germline V gives CDR1 SGHTA, CDR2 FQGNSA. V was clipped by 1 base and J by 3 bases, with 12 bases between them. For the CDR3, the DNA is TGTGCCAGCAGCTTAGGTGGCAGGGGTGAAGAGACCCAGTACTTC. Translated: CASSLGGRGEETQYF.

The chain carries TRBV27 and TRBJ1-2, with D unresolved. This CDR3 contains 14 residues. V lost 1 base, J lost 2 bases, and 8 bases lay in between. Per germline, CDR1 MNHEY and CDR2 SMNVEV (reference sequence). The CDR3: CASSLYEGNYGYTF. In DNA form, the CDR3 reads TGTGCCAGCAGTTTATATGAGGGCAACTATGGCTACACCTTC.

V gene TRBV12-5 combines with J gene TRBJ2-1, with 8 bases lining up with TRBD1. The CDR3 has 12 residues. With V trimmed by 5 bases and J by 12 bases, 6 bases remained unmatched. Germline CDR1 reads LGHNT; CDR2 reads FRNRAP. CDR3 sequence reads: CASGPTGTGQFF. CDR3 in DNA: TGTGCTAGTGGTCCAACAGGGACAGGGCAGTTCTTC.

J is TRBJ2-7 and V is TRBV11-3; 8 bases are a match to TRBD2. Germline V gene lookup returns CDR1 SGHNT and CDR2 YENEEA. V shed 5 bases, J shed 5 bases, and the junction held 8 bases outside the gene matches. The CDR3 loop spans 14 amino acids. The CDR3 bases are TGTGCCAGCAGCCAAGGGGGAGCGGGAGACGAGCAGTACTTC. This codes for CASSQGGAGDEQYF.

The chain links TRBV27 to TRBJ1-4, with 11 bases identical to TRBD1. V lost 4 bases to trimming and J lost 7 bases; unmatched junction nucleotides: 5. Per the germline V gene, CDR1 is MNHEY and CDR2 is SMNVEV (reference sequence). The CDR3 is 15 residues long. CDR3 protein: CASSSGQGAREKLFF. CDR3 DNA sequence: TGTGCCAGCAGTTCCGGACAGGGGGCGCGTGAAAAACTGTTTTTT.

The chain combines TRBV6-1 with TRBJ2-5, with unresolved D. CDR1 is MNHNS, CDR2 SASEGT, per germline. The CDR3 runs 15 residues. Trimming took off 3 bases at V and 0 bases at J, with 11 bases between the two ends. The DNA for the CDR3 is TGTGCCAGCAGTGATAAAGACTGGTACCAAGAGACCCAGTACTTC. Residues: CASSDKDWYQETQYF.

The DNA of the CDR3 is TGTGCCAGCAGCTTAGTCTCGGGGGCGGGAGGGACCCTCAATGAGCAGTTCTTC. It codes for CASSLVSGAGGTLNEQFF. This chain links TRBV11-3 with TRBJ2-1, with 9 bases matching TRBD2. V shed 1 base and J 6 bases; nucleotides not matched to a gene: 13. There are 18 residues in the CDR3. Germline-derived CDR1 and CDR2 are SGHNT and YENEEA.

V is TRBV15 and J is TRBJ1-1; D perhaps matches TRBD1 (6 bases). Trimming removed 0 bases from V and 8 bases from J, with 13 bases in between. The germline V gene has CDR1 LNHNV and CDR2 YYDKDF (reference sequence). The CDR3 contains 14 residues. CDR3 sequence (DNA): TGTGCCACCAGCAGAGATCCGGGGGGGACAGAAGCTTTCTTT. Translating gives CATSRDPGGTEAFF.

V is TRBV4-1 and J is TRBJ2-5; 8 bases map to TRBD2. The J call could be wrong; TRBJ2-7 is a better fit for the DNA end. CDR3 length equals 15 residues. CDR1 MGHRA and CDR2 YSYEKL come from the germline V gene. The CDR3 nucleotides read TGCGCCAGCAGCCTTGGCGGGGGGCTCCCCTACGAGCAGTACTTC. Protein product: CASSLGGGLPYEQYF.

This clone was observed a handful of times. The chain uses TRBV27 and TRBJ2-6; 7 positions match TRBD1. Germline CDR1 reads MNHEY; CDR2 reads SMNVEV (reference sequence). The CDR3 covers 19 residues. J lost 1 base, V lost 6 bases, and 15 bases had no gene match. In DNA, the CDR3 is TGTGCCAGCAGCCAGAGGGCAGGGGGAGTGAGATCTGGGGCCAACGTCCTGACTTTC. Its translation: CASSQRAGGVRSGANVLTF.

DNA of the CDR3: TGCGCCAGCAGCCCTCGGGGAGGGAGCGAGCAGTACTTC. It is translated as CASSPRGGSEQYF. The chain links TRBV4-1 to TRBJ2-7, with TRBD2 matching 7 bases. Germline lookup yields CDR1 MGHRA and CDR2 YSYEKL. The CDR3 extends over 13 amino acids. Trimming at V came to 4 bases and at J to 6 bases, leaving 6 bases not matched to a gene.

The chain combines TRBV5-1 with TRBJ2-2, with a tentative D call TRBD1 (6 bases). There are 14 residues in the CDR3. Germline CDR1 is SGHRS and CDR2 is YFSETQ. V gave up 4 bases and J gave up 5 bases, with 12 bases separating them. The CDR3 loop is CASSSGQKTGELFF. The CDR3 DNA sequence: TGCGCCAGCAGCAGCGGACAGAAAACCGGGGAGCTGTTTTTT.

The sample holds one count of this clone. The chain recombines TRBV19 with TRBJ2-7; TRBD1 matches at 7 bases. This CDR3 is built from 12 residues. Trimming at V came to 3 bases and at J to 4 bases, leaving 0 bases not matched to a gene. Per the germline V gene, CDR1 is LNHDA and CDR2 is SQIVND (reference sequence). The DNA of the CDR3 is TGTGCCAGTAGTATGACAGGGTACGAGCAGTACTTC. Its translation is CASSMTGYEQYF.

The J gene is TRBJ2-2, the V gene TRBV19; no definite D call. Germline V gene data show CDR1 as LNHDA and CDR2 as SQIVND (reference sequence). The CDR3 runs 14 residues. Trimming removed 5 bases at V and 4 bases at J, with 11 bases between. CDR3 residues: CASSQRSGTGELFF. Written as DNA, the CDR3 is TGTGCCAGTAGTCAAAGGTCGGGCACCGGGGAGCTGTTTTTT.